These 2 T cell receptor beta chains share one sample of origin, sequenced in a study of identical twins. MiXCR, run by TCRdb on the 5' RACE reads, gives a single entry per CDR3 protein. The sample includes about 660,000 distinct CDR3 sequences, over 8.5% of them seen just once. These data were likewise used in another study, on yellow fever vaccine responses in identical twins.

The sample taken for sequencing was PBMCs. These receptors came from a woman under 30 in good health.

The V and J genes are TRBV6-5 and TRBJ1-1; D perhaps matches TRBD1 (5 bases). This CDR3 spans 14 amino acids. The germline gives CDR1 MNHEY, CDR2 SVGAGI. Trimming left V 2 bases short and J 4 bases short, with 11 bases between. This CDR3 reads CASSYVDSSTEAFF. CDR3 bases: TGTGCCAGCAGTTACGTCGACAGCAGCACTGAAGCTTTCTTT.

This clonotype has a handful of counts. V gene TRBV20-1 combines with J gene TRBJ2-1; D gene unclear. The CDR3 extends over 13 amino acids. The V gene's germline CDR1 is DFQATT and CDR2 SNEGSKA (reference sequence). Trimming cost V 0 bases and J 6 bases, with 9 bases left between them. The CDR3 reads CSARETRSNEQFF. In DNA form, the CDR3 reads TGCAGTGCTAGAGAGACCCGGTCCAATGAGCAGTTCTTC.